A selection of T cell receptor beta chains follows, all from one sample in a study of T cells after yellow fever vaccination. Each CDR3 protein is one row after TCRdb ran MiXCR on the 5' RACE reads. The sample shows over 150,000 distinct CDR3 sequences, about 6% of them seen only once. Material: CD4+ T cells sorted from PBMCs, obtained on the day of the first yellow fever vaccination. The receptors here all came from a young man who received the YFV17D yellow fever vaccine. CDR3s include the opening cysteine and the closing phenylalanine or tryptophan. The D gene is left open where the match is weak. Clone size is stated in some rows and not others, as once, few, many or a class when expanded.

j_call	d_call	clone_size	v_call	cdr3_length	cdr3_aa	cdr3_nt
TRBJ1-2	.	.	TRBV27	13	CASRRTVNYGYTF	TGTGCCAGCCGGAGGACAGTGAACTATGGCTACACCTTC
TRBJ1-4	.	.	TRBV24-1	17	CATSDAGPPGRNEKLFF	TGTGCCACCAGTGACGCAGGACCCCCCGGGCGGAATGAAAAACTGTTTTTT
TRBJ1-1	.	many	TRBV7-6	13	CASSRTENTEAFF	TGTGCCAGCAGCCGTACAGAGAACACTGAAGCTTTCTTT
TRBJ2-3	TRBD1	many	TRBV12-3/TRBV12-4	14	CASSDRAPRDTQYF	TGTGCCAGCTCTGACAGGGCCCCTCGAGATACGCAGTATTTT
TRBJ1-6	.	few	TRBV4-2	17	CASSQVVRGSYNSPLHF	TGTGCCAGCAGCCAAGTTGTCAGGGGCTCCTATAATTCACCCCTCCACTTT
TRBJ1-1	.	many	TRBV12-3/TRBV12-4	12	CASSPTRGEAFF	TGTGCCAGCAGCCCAACCAGGGGTGAAGCTTTCTTT
TRBJ2-7	.	.	TRBV10-3	15	CAISESAGAPREQYF	TGTGCCATCAGTGAGTCTGCAGGGGCTCCCCGGGAGCAGTACTTC
TRBJ2-7	.	.	TRBV5-1	15	CASSPTPDMPYQQYF	TGCGCCAGCAGCCCCACCCCTGACATGCCCTACCAGCAGTACTTC
TRBJ2-3	.	many	TRBV5-6	16	CASSTPGLPTPDTQYF	TGTGCCAGCAGCACGCCGGGACTTCCGACGCCCGATACGCAGTATTTT
TRBJ1-4	.	many	TRBV29-1	13	CSVLPQGGEKLFF	TGCAGCGTCCTGCCACAGGGCGGTGAAAAACTGTTTTTT
TRBJ2-5	.	many	TRBV5-8	11	CASSLIETQYF	TGTGCCAGCAGCTTGATAGAGACCCAGTACTTC
TRBJ1-1	.	many	TRBV20-1	14	CSARDLWRNTEAFF	TGCAGTGCTAGAGATCTTTGGCGGAACACTGAAGCTTTCTTT
TRBJ1-1	.	.	TRBV7-8	14	CASSSQLAYTEAFF	TGTGCCAGCAGTTCCCAACTTGCTTACACTGAAGCTTTCTTT
TRBJ2-1	TRBD2	many	TRBV7-2	14	CASSLVLAGNEQFF	TGTGCCAGCAGCTTAGTGCTAGCGGGTAATGAGCAGTTCTTC
TRBJ2-2	TRBD1	many	TRBV20-1	14	CSARDHRGPGELFF	TGCAGTGCTAGAGATCATAGGGGGCCCGGGGAGCTGTTTTTT
TRBJ2-1	.	few	TRBV7-3	20	CASSLRGSVGLAVTYNEQFF	TGTGCCAGCAGCTTAAGGGGTAGTGTTGGGCTCGCTGTTACCTACAATGAGCAGTTCTTC
TRBJ2-4	.	many	TRBV2	12	CASRQGLNIQYF	TGTGCCAGCAGGCAGGGATTAAACATTCAGTACTTC